Described below is a single T cell receptor (beta chain) sequence and its context. This CDR3 contains 13 residues. Germline V CDR1 and CDR2: SNHLY, FYNNEI. Between the trimmed V and J ends, which lost 1 base and 3 bases, there was a span of 6 bases. The table came from immunoSEQ multiplex PCR; TCRdb's copy has only in-frame clones and leaves some out. The sample has about 55,000 clones, 90% to 95% seen once; the top ten hold around 3.5%. This entry comes from a study of T cell changes during pregnancy in multiple sclerosis. Here the sequenced sample was CD8+ T cells from peripheral blood mononuclear cells, taken in the third trimester of pregnancy. The chain joins TRBV2 to TRBJ1-1; no clear D gene. The sequence came from a female donor with multiple sclerosis, enrolled in a pregnancy study. The CDR3 is CASSEGGHTEAFF. For the CDR3, the DNA is TGTGCCAGCAGTGAAGGCGGGCACACTGAAGCTTTCTTT.